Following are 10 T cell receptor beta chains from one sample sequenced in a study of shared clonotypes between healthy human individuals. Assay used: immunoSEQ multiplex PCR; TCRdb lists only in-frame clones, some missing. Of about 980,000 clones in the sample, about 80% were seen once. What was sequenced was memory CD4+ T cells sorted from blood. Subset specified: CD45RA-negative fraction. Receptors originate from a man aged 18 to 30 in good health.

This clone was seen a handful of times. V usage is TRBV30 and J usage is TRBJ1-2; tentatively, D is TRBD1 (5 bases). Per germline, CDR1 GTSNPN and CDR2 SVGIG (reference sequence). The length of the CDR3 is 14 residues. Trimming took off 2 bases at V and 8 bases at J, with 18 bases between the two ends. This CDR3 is CAWSPLANWGGYTF. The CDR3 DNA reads TGTGCCTGGAGTCCCCTGGCCAACTGGGGCGGCTACACCTTC.

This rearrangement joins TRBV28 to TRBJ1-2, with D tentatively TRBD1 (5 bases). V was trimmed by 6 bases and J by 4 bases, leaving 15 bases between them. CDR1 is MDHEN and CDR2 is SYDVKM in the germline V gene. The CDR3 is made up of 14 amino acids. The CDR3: CASRAGSRSYGYTF. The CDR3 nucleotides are TGTGCCAGCAGGGCAGGGAGTCGGAGCTATGGCTACACCTTC.

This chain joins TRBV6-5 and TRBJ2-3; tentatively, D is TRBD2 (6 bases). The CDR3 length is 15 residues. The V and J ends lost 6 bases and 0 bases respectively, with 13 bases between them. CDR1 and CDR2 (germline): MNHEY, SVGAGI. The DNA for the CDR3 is TGTGCCAGCAGCGTAGCGGTGGCTAGCACAGATACGCAGTATTTT. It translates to CASSVAVASTDTQYF.

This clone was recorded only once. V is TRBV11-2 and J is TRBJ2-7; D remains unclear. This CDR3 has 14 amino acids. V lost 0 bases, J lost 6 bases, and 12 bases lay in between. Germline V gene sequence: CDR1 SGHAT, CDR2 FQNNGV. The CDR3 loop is CASSLEGPVVEQYF. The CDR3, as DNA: TGTGCCAGCAGCTTAGAAGGACCGGTGGTCGAGCAGTACTTC. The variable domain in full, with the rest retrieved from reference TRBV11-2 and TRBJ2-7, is EAGVAQSPRYKIIEKRQSVAFWCNPISGHATLYWYQQILGQGPKLLIQFQNNGVVDDSQLPKDRFSAERLKGVDSTLKIQPAKLEDSAVYLCASSLEGPVVEQYFGPGTRLTVT.

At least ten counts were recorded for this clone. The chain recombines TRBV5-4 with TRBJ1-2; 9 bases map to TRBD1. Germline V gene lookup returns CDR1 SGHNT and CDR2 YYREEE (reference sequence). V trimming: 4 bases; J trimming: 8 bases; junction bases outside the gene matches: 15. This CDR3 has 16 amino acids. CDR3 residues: CASSMANRDRESGYTF. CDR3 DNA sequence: TGTGCCAGCAGCATGGCTAACCGGGACAGGGAGAGCGGCTACACCTTC.

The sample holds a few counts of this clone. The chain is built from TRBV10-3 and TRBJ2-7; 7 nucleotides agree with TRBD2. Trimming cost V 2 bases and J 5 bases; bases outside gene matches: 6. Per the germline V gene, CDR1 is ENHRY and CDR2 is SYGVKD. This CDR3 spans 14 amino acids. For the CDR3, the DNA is TGTGCCATCAGTGAGAGGGACTATCTCCACGAGCAGTACTTC. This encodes CAISERDYLHEQYF.

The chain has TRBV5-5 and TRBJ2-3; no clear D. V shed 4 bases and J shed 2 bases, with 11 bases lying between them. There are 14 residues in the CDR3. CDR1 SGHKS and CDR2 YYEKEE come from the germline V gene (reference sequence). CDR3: CASSLWLNTDTQYF. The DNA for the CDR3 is TGTGCCAGCAGCCTATGGCTAAACACAGATACGCAGTATTTT.

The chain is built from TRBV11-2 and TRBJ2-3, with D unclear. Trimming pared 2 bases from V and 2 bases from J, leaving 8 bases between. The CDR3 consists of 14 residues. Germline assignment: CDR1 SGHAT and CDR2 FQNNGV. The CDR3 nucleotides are TGTGCCAGCAGCTTATGGACGGACACAGATACGCAGTATTTT. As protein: CASSLWTDTDTQYF.

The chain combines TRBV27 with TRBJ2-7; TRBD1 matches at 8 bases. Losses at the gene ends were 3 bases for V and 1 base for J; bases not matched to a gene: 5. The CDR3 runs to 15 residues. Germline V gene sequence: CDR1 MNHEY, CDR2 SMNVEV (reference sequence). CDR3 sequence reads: CASSFQGARSYEQYF. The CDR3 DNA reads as TGTGCCAGCAGTTTCCAGGGGGCCAGGTCCTACGAGCAGTACTTC.

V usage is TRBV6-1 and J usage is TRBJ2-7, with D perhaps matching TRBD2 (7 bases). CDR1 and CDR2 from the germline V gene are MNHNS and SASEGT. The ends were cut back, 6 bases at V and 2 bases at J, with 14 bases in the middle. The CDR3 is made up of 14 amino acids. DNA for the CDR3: TGTGCCAGCAGCGAGGGGGGGCCCGCCTACGAGCAGTACTTC. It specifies CASSEGGPAYEQYF.